This T cell receptor (beta chain) was recovered during a study of cytomegalovirus exposure and HLA in healthy donors. Study details: Drawn from HLA-typed donors, 80 million to 100 million unique TCRs were held in an early data release.

Study-level points and caveats: Sequencing artifact likely explains a cluster of highly shared sequence variants.

A remark on this clone: As yet, its antigen is unknown.

This CDR3 has 14 residues. V shed 3 bases and J 8 bases; nucleotides not matched to a gene: 7. CDR1 is SGHDT, CDR2 YYEEEE, per germline. Amplification used 60 Vbeta primers and 13 Jbeta primers. The table came from immunoSEQ multiplex PCR; TCRdb's copy has only in-frame clones and leaves some out. This table has more than 100,000 clones, 60% to 85% appearing once. This TCR derives from a young woman in good health and CMV-seronegative. Sequencing was done on a sample of PBMCs. J is TRBJ2-2 and V is TRBV5-6; 7 nucleotides agree with TRBD2. The CDR3 reads CASSYREVVGELFF. The DNA for the CDR3 is TGTGCCAGCAGCTACCGGGAGGTTGTAGGGGAGCTGTTTTTT.